The following is a T cell receptor (beta chain) sequence with its context. Germline loops: CDR1 GTSNPN, CDR2 SVGIG (reference sequence). The CDR3 extends over 13 amino acids. The source of the sample is a study of T cells expressing NK-cell markers. Looking at the study overall: From sorted CD3+CD56+NKG2C+, CD3+CD56+NKG2C- and CD3+CD56-NKG2C+ T cells came the TCR beta repertoires.

TCRdb reprocessed the 5' RACE reads and reports one entry per CDR3 protein, with no DNA. This repertoire comprises about 260,000 distinct CDR3 sequences; its ten largest clones make up about 0.39%. This sequence was found in a young man in good health. Material: blood T cells: a sorted CD56 or NKG2C T cell subset, CD4+ or CD8+ T cells, or bulk PBMC T cells (not recorded which). This chain uses TRBV30 with TRBJ1-1. CDR3 in amino acids: CAWSGFSNSGAFF.